The 2 T cell receptor beta chains reported below all come from one sample, sequenced in a study of blood T cell repertoires in COVID-19. Sequencing used immunoSEQ multiplex PCR; TCRdb keeps in-frame clones, though not all of them. This sample has about 300,000 clones, with more than 80% found just once. Material: peripheral blood. These receptors were taken from a man aged 18 to 35 who had recovered from COVID-19.

The chain links TRBV14 to TRBJ2-7, with 10 positions matching TRBD2. V shed 5 bases, J shed 3 bases, and the junction held 7 bases outside the gene matches. The germline V gene encodes CDR1 SGHDN and CDR2 FVKESK. The CDR3 has 15 residues. CDR3 protein: CASSERTSGYYEQYF. Written as DNA, the CDR3 is TGTGCCAGCAGCGAAAGGACTAGCGGATACTACGAGCAGTACTTC.

This clone appeared a single time. This chain connects TRBV19 to TRBJ2-3; D is possibly TRBD2 (6 bases). From germline, CDR1 is LNHDA and CDR2 SQIVND (reference sequence). The ends were cut back, 5 bases at V and 2 bases at J, with 20 bases in the middle. This CDR3 comprises 17 residues. CDR3 loop: CASSAFRDSLSTDTQYF. In DNA form, the CDR3 reads TGTGCCAGTAGTGCCTTCCGGGACTCCCTATCCACAGATACGCAGTATTTT.